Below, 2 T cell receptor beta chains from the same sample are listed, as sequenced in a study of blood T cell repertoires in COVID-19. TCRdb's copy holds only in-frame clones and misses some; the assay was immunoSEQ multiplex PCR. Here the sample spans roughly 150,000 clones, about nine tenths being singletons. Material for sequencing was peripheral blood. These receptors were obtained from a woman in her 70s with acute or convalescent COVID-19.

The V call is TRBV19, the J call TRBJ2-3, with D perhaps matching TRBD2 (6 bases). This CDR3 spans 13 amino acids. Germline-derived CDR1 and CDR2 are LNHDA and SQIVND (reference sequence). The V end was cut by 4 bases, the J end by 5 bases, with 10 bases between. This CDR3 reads CASSRDWKDTQYF. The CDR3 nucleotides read TGTGCCAGTAGTAGGGACTGGAAAGATACGCAGTATTTT.

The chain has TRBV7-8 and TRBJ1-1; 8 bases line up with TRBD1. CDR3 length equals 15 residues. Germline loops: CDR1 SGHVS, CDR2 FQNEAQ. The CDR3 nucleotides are TGTGCGTCAAGGACAGGGACCAGTTGGGTCACTGAAGCTTTCTTT. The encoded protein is CASRTGTSWVTEAFF.